A selection of T cell receptor beta chains follows, all from one sample in a study of T-cell memory formation after mild COVID-19. Each CDR3 protein is one row after TCRdb ran MiXCR on the 5' RACE reads. Among 550,000 to 700,000 distinct CDR3 sequences listed, 18% were seen once. The sequenced sample was PBMCs or a T cell subset sorted from them (not recorded which). The receptor set was obtained from an adult woman who had mild COVID-19 (a few samples of this study predate the infection). Cell type and time point are not known. The CDR3 runs from the conserved cysteine through the conserved F or W. The D gene is left open where the match is weak. Rows may omit the clone size; those that give it use once, few, many or a size class.

-,TRBV12-3/TRBV12-4,TRBJ1-1,-,TGTTGTACAGGGCGTTTGAACACTGAAGCTTTCTTT,CCTGRLNTEAFF
-,TRBV14,TRBJ1-1,TRBD1,TGTGCCAGCAGCCAAGTCGGGCAGGGGGCCTTCACTGAAGCTTTCTTT,CASSQVGQGAFTEAFF
-,TRBV7-2,TRBJ1-1,TRBD1,TGTGCCAGCAGAAGGGCAGGGGGCATGGGCACTGAAGCTTTCTTT,CASRRAGGMGTEAFF
few,TRBV29-1,TRBJ1-3,-,TGCAGCGTTACCCCAGGGGCCGACTCTGGAAACACCATATATTTT,CSVTPGADSGNTIYF
many,TRBV7-3,TRBJ1-1,-,TGTGCCAGCAGCTCAAACATGAACACTGAAGCTTTCTTT,CASSSNMNTEAFF
-,TRBV5-5,TRBJ2-5,-,TGTGCCAGCAGCTTCGAGGACTCACCCGGGGAGACCCAGTACTTC,CASSFEDSPGETQYF
-,TRBV9,TRBJ2-3,-,TGTGCCAGCAGCGTAGCGGCTAGCAGCAGCACAGATACGCAGTATTTT,CASSVAASSSTDTQYF
few,TRBV4-1,TRBJ1-3,-,TGCGCCAGCAGCCAAGCGGTCTCTGGAAACACCATATATTTT,CASSQAVSGNTIYF
-,TRBV12-3/TRBV12-4,TRBJ1-6,-,TGTGCCAGCAAACGCAGGGAAGTGTTTAATTCACCCCTCCACTTT,CASKRREVFNSPLHF
-,TRBV3-1,TRBJ2-3,TRBD2,TGTGCCAGCAGCCCCGTAGCGGGGCTAGACACAGATACGCAGTATTTT,CASSPVAGLDTDTQYF
-,TRBV6-1,TRBJ1-6,-,TGTGCCAGCAGGGGACCCTATAATTCACCCCTCCACTTT,CASRGPYNSPLHF
-,TRBV12-3/TRBV12-4,TRBJ1-5,-,TGTGCCAGCAGTTTTGGGGGGGCTGGCAATCAGCCCCAGCATTTT,CASSFGGAGNQPQHF
few,TRBV14,TRBJ2-3,TRBD2,TGTGCCAGCAGCCCGGGAGGGTCACTTAGCACAGATACGCAGTATTTT,CASSPGGSLSTDTQYF
few,TRBV2,TRBJ2-7,-,TGTGCCAGCAGAGGTCTCAGGGCGAGCGAGCAGTACTTC,CASRGLRASEQYF
-,TRBV4-2,TRBJ2-7,-,TGTGCCAGCAGCCAAGGGTATGGGGACTTTTCTTCCTACGAGCAGTACTTC,CASSQGYGDFSSYEQYF
-,TRBV5-5,TRBJ2-1,TRBD2,TGTGCCAGCAGCCCGGCCGGCGGGAGGGCTTTTGAGCAGTTCTTC,CASSPAGGRAFEQFF
-,TRBV11-2,TRBJ2-3,-,TGTGCCAGCAGCTTTCCCGAAGATACGCAGTATTTT,CASSFPEDTQYF
-,TRBV18,TRBJ2-2,TRBD1,TGTGCCAGCTCACCACGGGACAGCTCGAACACCGGGGAGCTGTTTTTT,CASSPRDSSNTGELFF
-,TRBV3-1,TRBJ2-1,TRBD2,TGTGCCAGCAGCCAAGATCAACTAGCGGGAGGCTACAATGAGCAGTTCTTC,CASSQDQLAGGYNEQFF
many,TRBV3-1,TRBJ1-2,-,TGTGCCAGCAGCCAAGAATCAGTGGGCTACACCTTC,CASSQESVGYTF
-,TRBV19,TRBJ2-3,TRBD1,TGTGCCAGTAGTAATTTACAGGGGAGAGGGACAGATACGCAGTATTTT,CASSNLQGRGTDTQYF
few,TRBV2,TRBJ2-1,TRBD1,TGTGCCAGCAGTGAATCGGACAGGTCGGCGTTCTTC,CASSESDRSAFF
few,TRBV11-2,TRBJ2-1,TRBD2,TGTGCCAGCAGCTTCCTAGCGGGAGAGTTTAGGAATGAGCAGTTCTTC,CASSFLAGEFRNEQFF
-,TRBV5-4,TRBJ2-7,TRBD2,TGTGCCACAGGCCCACGCGGGGGAGACTACGAGCAGTACTTC,CATGPRGGDYEQYF
-,TRBV6-6,TRBJ1-5,-,TGTGCCAGCAGTGTAATGAGTTTTGGCGAGGATCAGCCCCAGCATTTT,CASSVMSFGEDQPQHF
-,TRBV7-8,TRBJ2-1,TRBD2,TGTGCCAGCACCCAGCGTGGGACTATCATCGATGAGCAGTTCTTC,CASTQRGTIIDEQFF
few,TRBV20-1,TRBJ2-1,-,TGCAGTGCTAGAGATCTGAGGGACTATGAGCAGTTCTTC,CSARDLRDYEQFF
-,TRBV5-6,TRBJ2-3,TRBD1,TGTGCCAGCAGCTTATCCGGGACAGGGGGCTTTCGCACAGATACGCAGTATTTT,CASSLSGTGGFRTDTQYF
few,TRBV5-6,TRBJ2-6,-,TGTGCCAGCGTCTTCGGGGCCAACGTCCTGACTTTC,CASVFGANVLTF
-,TRBV5-1,TRBJ2-1,TRBD1,TGCGCCAGCAGAGGGACAGGGGAATACAATGAGCAGTTCTTC,CASRGTGEYNEQFF
few,TRBV11-2,TRBJ2-1,-,TGTGCCAGCAGCTCCGGGGCAAATGAGCAGTTCTTC,CASSSGANEQFF
-,TRBV6-5,TRBJ1-5,-,TGTGCCAGCAGTTACTCCCGCTGGGGGCCCCAGCATTTT,CASSYSRWGPQHF
-,TRBV29-1,TRBJ2-1,TRBD1,TGCAGCGCTTTAGTCCGACAGGGCCACGGCGAGCAGTTCTTC,CSALVRQGHGEQFF
few,TRBV6-2/TRBV6-3,TRBJ2-7,TRBD2,TGTGCCAGCAGTCCTCTAGCGGGATTCGACGAGCAGTACTTC,CASSPLAGFDEQYF
few,TRBV20-1,TRBJ1-1,TRBD1,TGCAGTGCTAGCCCAGGGACAGTGAACACTGAAGCTTTCTTT,CSASPGTVNTEAFF
-,TRBV2,TRBJ2-3,TRBD2,TGTGCCAGCAGTGAAGGGCTAGCGGGAGGAGTGTCAGATACGCAGTATTTT,CASSEGLAGGVSDTQYF
few,TRBV4-3,TRBJ2-5,-,TGCGCCAGCAGCCAAGGCAGGCTCGAAGAGACCCAGTACTTC,CASSQGRLEETQYF
-,TRBV6-4,TRBJ1-1,-,TGTGCCAGCAGTGATCGGGCCGACACTGAAGCTTTCTTT,CASSDRADTEAFF
-,TRBV10-3,TRBJ1-1,-,TGTGCCATCAGTAGATCGCCCCAAGACGCTGAAGCTTTCTTT,CAISRSPQDAEAFF
-,TRBV27,TRBJ1-2,-,TGTGCCAGCAGTTTATCCGTCGGTTATCCGCCCTCCGATTATGGCTACACCTTC,CASSLSVGYPPSDYGYTF
-,TRBV6-5,TRBJ1-1,-,TGTGCCAGCAGTTATACAGGCAACACTGAAGCTTTCTTT,CASSYTGNTEAFF
-,TRBV7-9,TRBJ2-2,-,TGTGCCAGCAGCTTCTTTTTCGATTCCGGGGAGCTGTTTTTT,CASSFFFDSGELFF
-,TRBV24-1,TRBJ2-2,-,TGTGCCACCAGTGATGCCAAGCCCGCCGGGGAGCTGTTTTTT,CATSDAKPAGELFF
many,TRBV12-3/TRBV12-4,TRBJ2-7,-,TGTGCCAGCAGTTTGGGGTTCTCCCGCTACGAGCAGTACTTC,CASSLGFSRYEQYF
few,TRBV7-6,TRBJ1-3,TRBD1,TGTGCCAGCAGCTTAGCTGGGCACAGGGGCCAGGGAAACACCATATATTTT,CASSLAGHRGQGNTIYF
few,TRBV20-1,TRBJ2-7,TRBD1,TGCAGTGCCCTAAAACCGACAGGGGGCGGGTACGAGCAGTACTTC,CSALKPTGGGYEQYF
few,TRBV19,TRBJ2-3,-,TGTGCCAGTAGTATACTGTCCAGAGATACGCAGTATTTT,CASSILSRDTQYF
-,TRBV5-1,TRBJ2-5,-,TGCGCCAGCAGCTTGGTAATTGGGGGAGAGACCCAGTACTTC,CASSLVIGGETQYF
-,TRBV4-1,TRBJ1-1,-,TGCGCCAGCAGCCAAGTCTGGGGGGCTGGCACTGAAGCTTTCTTT,CASSQVWGAGTEAFF
-,TRBV20-1,TRBJ2-1,TRBD2,TGCAGTGTCCAGCGGGATCACAATGAGCAGTTCTTC,CSVQRDHNEQFF
-,TRBV29-1,TRBJ2-3,-,TGCAGCGTTGAAGGGTTCACGGATACGCAGTATTTT,CSVEGFTDTQYF
few,TRBV7-2,TRBJ2-3,TRBD2,TGTGCCAGCAGCCCTATAGGGACTAGCGGGAGAGTCCCAGATACGCAGTATTTT,CASSPIGTSGRVPDTQYF
-,TRBV3-1,TRBJ1-1,-,TGTGCCAGCAGCCAAGGTCGGACGCAGAACACTGAAGCTTTCTTT,CASSQGRTQNTEAFF